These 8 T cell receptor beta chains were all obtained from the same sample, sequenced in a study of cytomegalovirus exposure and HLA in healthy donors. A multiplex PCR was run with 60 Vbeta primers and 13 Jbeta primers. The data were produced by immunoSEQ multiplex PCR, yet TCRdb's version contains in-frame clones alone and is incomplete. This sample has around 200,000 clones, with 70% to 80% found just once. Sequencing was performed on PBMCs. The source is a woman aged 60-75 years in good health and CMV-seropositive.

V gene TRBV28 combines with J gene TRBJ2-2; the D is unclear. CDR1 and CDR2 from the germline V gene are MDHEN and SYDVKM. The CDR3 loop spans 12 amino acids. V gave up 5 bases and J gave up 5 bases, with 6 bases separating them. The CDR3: CASSLQTGELFF. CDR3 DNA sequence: TGTGCCAGCAGTCTCCAGACCGGGGAGCTGTTTTTT.

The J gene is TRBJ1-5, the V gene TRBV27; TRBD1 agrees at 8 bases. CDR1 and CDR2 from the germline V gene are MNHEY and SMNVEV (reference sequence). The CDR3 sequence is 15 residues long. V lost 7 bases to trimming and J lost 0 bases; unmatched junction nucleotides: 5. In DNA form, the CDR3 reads TGTGCCAGCATGGACAGGGCCTATAGCAATCAGCCCCAGCATTTT. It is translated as CASMDRAYSNQPQHF.

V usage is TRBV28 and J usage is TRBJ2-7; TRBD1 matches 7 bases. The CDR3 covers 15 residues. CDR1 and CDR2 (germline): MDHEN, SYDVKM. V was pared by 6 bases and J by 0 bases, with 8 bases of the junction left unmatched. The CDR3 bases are TGTGCCAGCAGAGAAGGGGGCCAAAGCTCCTACGAGCAGTACTTC. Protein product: CASREGGQSSYEQYF. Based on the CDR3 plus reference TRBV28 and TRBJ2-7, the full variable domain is DVKVTQSSRYLVKRTGEKVFLECVQDMDHENMFWYRQDPGLGLRLIYFSYDVKMKEKGDIPEGYSVSREKKERFSLILESASTNQTSMYLCASREGGQSSYEQYFGPGTRLTVT.

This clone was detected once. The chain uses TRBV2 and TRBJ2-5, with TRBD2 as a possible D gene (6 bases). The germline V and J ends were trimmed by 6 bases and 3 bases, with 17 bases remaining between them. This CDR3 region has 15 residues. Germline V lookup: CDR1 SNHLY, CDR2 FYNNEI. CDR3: CASSPNRLEKETQYF. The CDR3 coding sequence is TGTGCCAGCAGCCCGAATCGACTAGAAAAAGAGACCCAGTACTTC.

This CDR3 reads CASSLATGGGSNEKLFF. CDR3 sequence (DNA): TGTGCCAGCAGCTTAGCTACAGGGGGCGGGTCTAATGAAAAACTGTTTTTT. The chain has TRBV7-8 and TRBJ1-4; 9 nucleotides line up with TRBD1. V was pared by 0 bases and J by 3 bases, with 5 bases of the junction left unmatched. This CDR3 region has 17 residues. CDR1 is SGHVS and CDR2 is FQNEAQ in the germline V gene.

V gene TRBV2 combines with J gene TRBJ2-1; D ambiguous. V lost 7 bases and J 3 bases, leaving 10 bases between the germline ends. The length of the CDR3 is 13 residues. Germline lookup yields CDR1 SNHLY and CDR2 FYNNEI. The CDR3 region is CASNSGIYNEQFF. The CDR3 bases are TGTGCCAGCAATTCAGGAATCTACAATGAGCAGTTCTTC.

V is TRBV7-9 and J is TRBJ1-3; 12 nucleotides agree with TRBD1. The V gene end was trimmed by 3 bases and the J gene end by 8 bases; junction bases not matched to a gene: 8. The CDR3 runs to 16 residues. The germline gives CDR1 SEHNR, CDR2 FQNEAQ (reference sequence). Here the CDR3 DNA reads TGTGCCAGCAGCTTCTGGAGGGGACAGGGGGCAGACACCATATATTTT. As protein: CASSFWRGQGADTIYF.

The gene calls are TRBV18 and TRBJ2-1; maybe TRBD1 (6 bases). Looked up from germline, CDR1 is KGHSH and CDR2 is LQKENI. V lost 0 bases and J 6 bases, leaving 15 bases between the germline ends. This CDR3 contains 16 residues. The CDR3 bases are TGTGCCAGCTCACCACCATTGCAGGGGTCGAGCAATGAGCAGTTCTTC. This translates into CASSPPLQGSSNEQFF.